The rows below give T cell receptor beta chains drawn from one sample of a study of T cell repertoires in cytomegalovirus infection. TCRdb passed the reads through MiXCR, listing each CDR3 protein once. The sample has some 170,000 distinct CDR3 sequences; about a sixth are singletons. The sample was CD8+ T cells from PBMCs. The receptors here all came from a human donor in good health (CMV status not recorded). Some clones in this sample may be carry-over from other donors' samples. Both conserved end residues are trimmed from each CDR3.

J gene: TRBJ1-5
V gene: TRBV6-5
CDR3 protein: ASKATGSNQPQH

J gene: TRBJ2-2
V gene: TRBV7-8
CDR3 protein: ASSQQGAGELF

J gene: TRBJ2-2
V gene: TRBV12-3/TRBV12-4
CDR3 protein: ASLAGLAVVTGELF

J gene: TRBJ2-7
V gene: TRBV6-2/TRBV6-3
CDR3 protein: ASSYEVAQPYEQY

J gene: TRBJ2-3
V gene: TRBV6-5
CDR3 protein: ASSAMREDTQY

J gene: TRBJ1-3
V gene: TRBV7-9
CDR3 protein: ASSTPLRNSGNTIY

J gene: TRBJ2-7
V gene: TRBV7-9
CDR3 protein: ASSLAGRAGTGASYEQY

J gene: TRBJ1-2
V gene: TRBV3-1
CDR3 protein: ASSPRTQTNYGYT

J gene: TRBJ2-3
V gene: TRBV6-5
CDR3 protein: ASSYSTSGGSTDTQY

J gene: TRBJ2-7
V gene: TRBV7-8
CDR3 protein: ASSPED

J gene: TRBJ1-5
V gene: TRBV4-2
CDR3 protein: ASSQGPTGTEGNQPQH

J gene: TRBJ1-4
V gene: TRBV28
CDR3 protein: ASSLGYESEEKLF

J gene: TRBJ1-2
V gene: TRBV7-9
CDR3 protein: ASSLDEGGADYGYT

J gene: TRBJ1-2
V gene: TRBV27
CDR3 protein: ASSPDRGRGWNYGYT

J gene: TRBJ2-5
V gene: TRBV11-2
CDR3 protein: ASVDGTDQETQY

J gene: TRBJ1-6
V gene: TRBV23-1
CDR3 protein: ASSQSFRGCSPLH

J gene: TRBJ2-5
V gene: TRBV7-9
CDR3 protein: RGGETQY

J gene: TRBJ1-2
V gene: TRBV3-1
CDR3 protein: AALGPSNYGYT

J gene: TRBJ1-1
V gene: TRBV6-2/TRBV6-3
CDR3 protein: ASSWTDTEAF

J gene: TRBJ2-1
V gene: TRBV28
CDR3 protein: ASSPRGAYVNEQF

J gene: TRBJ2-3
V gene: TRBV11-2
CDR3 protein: ASSLGLSGDTQY

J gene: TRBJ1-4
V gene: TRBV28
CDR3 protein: ASSFRGITNEKLF

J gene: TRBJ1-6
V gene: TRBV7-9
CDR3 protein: ASSLPGGGSPLH

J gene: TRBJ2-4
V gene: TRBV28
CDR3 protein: ASSSLRAEKNIQY

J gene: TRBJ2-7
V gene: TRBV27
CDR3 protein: ASRGQIYEQY

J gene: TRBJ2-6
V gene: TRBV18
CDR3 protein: ASSPKYALTSGANVLT

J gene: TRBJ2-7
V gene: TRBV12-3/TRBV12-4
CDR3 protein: ASTLRQGLKYEQY

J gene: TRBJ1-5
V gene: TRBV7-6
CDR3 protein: ASSPPGNQPQH

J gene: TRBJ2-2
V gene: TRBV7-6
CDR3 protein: ASSLGEKNTGELF

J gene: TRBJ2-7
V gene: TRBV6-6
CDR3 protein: ASSNRGYVHEQY

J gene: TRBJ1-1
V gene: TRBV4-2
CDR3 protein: ASSQDGNEAF

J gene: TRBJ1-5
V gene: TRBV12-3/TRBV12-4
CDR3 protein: ASKRDTYSNQPQH

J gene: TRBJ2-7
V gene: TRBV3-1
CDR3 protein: ASSQEGGHRSSYEQY

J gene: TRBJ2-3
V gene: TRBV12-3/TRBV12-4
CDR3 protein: ASWFARADTQY

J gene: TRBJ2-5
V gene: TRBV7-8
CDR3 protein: ASSLGQEFPLETQY

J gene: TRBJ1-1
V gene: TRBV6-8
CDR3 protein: ASSYTRWARPEAF

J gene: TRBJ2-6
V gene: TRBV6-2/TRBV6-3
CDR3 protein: ASSYGRHSGANVLT

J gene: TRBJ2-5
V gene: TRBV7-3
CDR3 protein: ASSLGRVSGETQY

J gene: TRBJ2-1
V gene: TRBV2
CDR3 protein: ASTNGTDSYNEQF

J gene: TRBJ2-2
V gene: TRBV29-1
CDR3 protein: SVAKGPWGLF

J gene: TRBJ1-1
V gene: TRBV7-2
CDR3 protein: ASSLKGGHPRASLEAF

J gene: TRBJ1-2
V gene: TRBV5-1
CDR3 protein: ASSPTERSGPNYGYT

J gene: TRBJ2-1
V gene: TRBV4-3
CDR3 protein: ASSQDPGNEQF

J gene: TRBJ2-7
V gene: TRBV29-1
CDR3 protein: SVRHLVNEQY

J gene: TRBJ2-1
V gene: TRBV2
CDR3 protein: ASSVGGGRNEQF

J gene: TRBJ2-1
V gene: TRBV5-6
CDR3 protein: ASSLARSDNEQF

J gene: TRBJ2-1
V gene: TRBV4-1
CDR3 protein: ASSEEGPRNEQF